Described below is a single T cell receptor (beta chain) sequence and its context. What antigen it recognizes has not been identified. Base qualities are missing; no much larger clone stands one base away. The library relied on the immunoSEQ multiplex PCR assay. The multiplex PCR relied on a mix of 60 forward primers for TCR Vbeta segments and 13 reverse primers for TCR Jbeta segments. A multiplex PCR assay on genomic DNA amplified the CDR3 region of rearranged TCR beta genes. Amplified TCR beta libraries were sequenced as 87-base-pair reads on the Illumina HiSeq System. The original pipeline was this. A later analysis tallied around 80 million unique TCR beta chains across the 666 repertoires, and approximately 12 million of those chains were shared by two or more donors. To remove PCR and sequencing errors, raw reads were error-corrected and collapsed into unique sequences using a nearest-neighbor algorithm that merged closely related sequences. Alignment of CDR3 sequences to IMGT reference sequences was used to assign V, D and J gene segments. For a sequence to be retained, a match of at least six nucleotides to both a V gene segment and a J gene segment was required. A rearrangement was called productive if the CDR3 had no stop codons and remained in frame with V and J, and every other rearrangement was called non-productive. CDR3 was defined by IMGT convention, running from the second conserved V-encoded cysteine to the conserved J-encoded phenylalanine. Sequences without an unambiguous match to a single V gene segment were excluded from the earlier analysis of 500 to 700 of the donors. In an earlier analysis of some 590 of the donors, V segments were called functional above 56.7% productive rearrangements and were called segregating when the between-donor standard deviation exceeded 5%. A statistical classification framework was built to diagnose cytomegalovirus status from the catalog of TCR beta chain sequences. In a later analysis, TCR nucleotide sequences were compared against IMGT/GENE-DB human TR gene sequences so that V and J genes could be assigned. A later analysis assigned CDR3 sequences and most-parsimonious VDJ recombination scenarios with the TCRdist pipeline. In a later analysis, every TCR beta chain was defined by the combination of its CDR3 amino acid sequence and its V-gene family, and reads without a unique V-gene family were dropped. A later analysis removed 592 highly shared, low-generation-probability nucleotide sequences to deal with suspected cross-contamination and a sequencing artifact. In a later analysis, a clonal expansion index was calculated for each public chain from normalized within-repertoire ranks of inferred template counts. A later analysis computed generation probabilities with a VDJ recombination model fitted to out-of-frame rearrangements, and checked the results against IGoR. A later analysis scored TCR-TCR, TCR-HLA and TCR-CMV co-occurrence with hypergeometric tests, applying a repertoire-size bias correction to TCR pairs. A later analysis estimated false discovery rates by permuting HLA or CMV assignments 20 times. In a later analysis, co-occurring TCRs were grouped using DBSCAN, with TCRdist sequence similarity added in when clustering inside HLA-allele-positive subsets. Repertoires with fewer than 30,000 or more than 120,000 public chains, plus five repertoires with anomalous nucleotide sharing, were excluded from co-occurrence clustering. Not all clones reach the TCRdb copy of this immuneACCESS table, which keeps in-frame sequences only. Checked studies attribute under half of the gap to unresolved V genes and leave the rest unexplained. That table supplies the V and J calls and clone size; D and trimming were determined from the DNA. This sample is represented by 80,000 or so clones; 77% of them were singletons. The top ten clonotypes cover more than 2.5% of the sample.

The data were obtained in a study of cytomegalovirus exposure and HLA in healthy donors (dated by TCRdb to 2016 to 2017). Background on the whole study: An earlier analysis of 587 of the donors reported 250 to 350 Gb of sequence data and some 100 million unique TCR beta sequences from about 180 million T cells. Approximately 310 gigabases of sequencing data and 70 million to 85 million unique TCR sequences were included in an early release covering 500 to 750 HLA-typed donors. Of the 300 to 400 genotyped donors, roughly 80% fell in the genetic ancestry cluster associated with self-reported Caucasian donors. The aim of the study was to test whether cataloging public T cell receptors could identify signatures of past pathogen exposure. The T cell repertoires of 666 subjects were profiled by immunosequencing and related to cytomegalovirus serostatus. In addition to the first cohort of about 650 subjects, a separate validation cohort of approximately 120 different subjects was used. High-throughput TCR immunosequencing, statistical association of individual TCRs with disease status, and machine learning were combined to predict cytomegalovirus infection status. To study patterns of TCR occurrence, a later analysis re-analyzed previously published TCR beta repertoires from around 660 donors and added high-resolution HLA genotyping. In the later analysis, no new phenotypic data were used to find candidate immune exposures; instead, reliance was placed on TCR beta sequences and their occurrence across donors. To decide whether each TCR beta V gene segment behaved as functional or pseudogenic, an earlier analysis of 587 of the donors relied on high-throughput TCR beta sequencing. Donor age, sex, ethnicity and CMV serostatus were compiled alongside the repertoire data. In a later genetic analysis, genome-wide SNP genotypes for 398 of the 666 donors were used, and that subset was treated as a discovery cohort. Every repertoire in the discovery cohort had been generated on one and the same sequencing platform. Both class I and class II loci were covered by HLA typing, at four-digit resolution. The number of donors typed differed by locus, with roughly 629-640 for A, B, C, DRB1 and DQB1, 522 for DQA1, 600 to 610 for DPA1, and 472 for DPB1. Roughly five DR-DQ haplotypes were handled as single units for association and clustering, since linkage in the cohort was strong. Across under 500 genotyped donors of the cohort, an average of about 250,000 unique TCR beta nucleotide sequences per donor were sequenced, and roughly 17% of those sequences were non-productive. Overall study results and their limits: According to a later analysis, most CMV-associated TCR beta chains appeared to be HLA-restricted, and the HLA associations seemed to be driven largely by CMV exposure. A total of fewer than 200 TCR beta chains were listed by the study as associated with cytomegalovirus. A later analysis found that HLA-associated TCR beta chains were more clonally expanded and had lower generation probabilities than equally common non-associated chains. Correlated functional status among segregating V segments might be attributable to linkage disequilibrium, but an unknown experimental factor could not be ruled out. A further reported finding was that TCR beta sequences accurately predicted the HLA-A and HLA-B alleles for most subjects in the first cohort. HLA typing was unavailable for some donors at each locus, so association tests used only the typed subset. A group of highly shared sequence variants was considered likely to be a technical artifact of the sequencing pipeline. Compared with the roughly 700-donor mean, donors in an Asian-associated ancestry cluster had fewer N-insertions in productive TCRs, according to a later genetic analysis. A later genetic analysis associated a missense DCLRE1C variant with V-gene and J-gene trimming of TCR beta chains, and an independent cohort replicated the association. The earlier analysis of 587 of the donors excluded over 15 rarely observed V segments, including chromosome 9 orphons, because counts were too low. Three of the identified cytomegalovirus-associated TCR beta chains were confirmed in vitro to be specific for cytomegalovirus antigens. Some IMGT-functional V segments, including TRBV6-2 and TRBV6-3, could not be distinguished by the 87-base-pair reads and were therefore excluded. Cytomegalovirus status was reported to be diagnosed by the classifier with high specificity and sensitivity in both the original and validation cohorts. According to the authors, the approach could potentially be generalized to other disease states and immunological phenotypes. The only immune exposure information available for the cohort was CMV serostatus. Sequencing depth was assumed to be roughly uniform across donors in the presence/absence analyses, though that assumption may not hold. At a false discovery rate of 0.05, a later analysis linked about 17,000 TCR beta sequences to specific HLA alleles. A later analysis found that TCR association rates varied across HLA loci, with DRB1 alleles showing the most associated TCRs and HLA-C alleles the fewest. Broadly in line with IMGT annotations, most TCR beta V segments showed up in productive rearrangements about 90% or about 30% of the time in an earlier analysis of around 600 of the donors. This cohort had only TCR beta chains sequenced, and the lack of alpha or paired-chain data limited which features could be detected. When HLA alleles, especially DR and DQ, strongly co-occurred, TCR associations were difficult to assign to individual alleles. While some public TCRs were present in many individuals, most TCR sequences turned up only very rarely across donors. Several of the top co-occurrence clusters appeared to be linked to parvovirus B19, influenza, CMV and Epstein-Barr virus, according to a later analysis.

The cohort comprised some 680 healthy bone marrow donors. At the time of sampling, all cohort members were nominally healthy, though unrecorded immune exposures were likely present. The donor was CMV seropositive and was included in the group of 290 or so seropositive cohort members. A peripheral blood sample was collected from each donor, and TCR beta sequencing was performed on peripheral blood mononuclear cells. Genomic DNA extraction from the blood cell samples was performed with the Qiagen DNeasy Blood Extraction Kit. The CDR3 runs 15 residues from the cysteine to the phenylalanine. Here the CDR3 DNA is all that survives: 45 bases in frame from base 1. Clipping removes 2 bases from V and 4 bases from J, with 5 as the unmatched junction base count. For CDR1 and CDR2, the germline V gene lists SGHVS and FNYEAQ.

The sequenced sample was PBMCs. The rearranged segments are TRBV7-6 and TRBJ1-1, with 9 central nucleotides matching TRBD1. The sequence was obtained from a man aged 45-65 years in good health and CMV-seropositive. The CDR3 region has the sequence CASSLMGTGFTEAFF. The nucleotide sequence is given as TGTGCCAGCAGCTTAATGGGGACAGGGTTCACTGAAGCTTTCTTT.